These 26 T cell receptor beta chains originate from one sample sequenced in a study of blood T cell repertoires in COVID-19. Measured with immunoSEQ multiplex PCR; TCRdb has only the in-frame clones, and not every one. There are over 150,000 clones in the sample; more than 65% occur only once, and roughly 10% lies in the top ten. The specimen sequenced was peripheral blood. The origin of the receptors is a man between 65 and 80 years old with active or convalescent COVID-19.

The chain couples TRBV5-5 to TRBJ1-6; a possible D gene is TRBD1 (5 bases). Trimming removed 1 base at V and 7 bases at J, with 15 bases between. This CDR3 spans 16 amino acids. CDR1 and CDR2 (germline): SGHKS, YYEKEE (reference sequence). CDR3 nucleotides: TGTGCCAGCAGCTTGACAGGAACTTTCGGGAATTCACCCCTCCACTTT. This codes for CASSLTGTFGNSPLHF.

CDR3 sequence: CASADYETQYF. The DNA of the CDR3 is TGTGCCAGCGCGGATTACGAGACCCAGTACTTC. This chain connects TRBV19 to TRBJ2-5; no firm D call. The germline CDR1 and CDR2 sequences are LNHDA and SQIVND (reference sequence). There are 11 residues in the CDR3. V lost 9 bases and J 5 bases, leaving 10 bases between the germline ends.

The chain carries TRBV27 and TRBJ1-4, with D possibly TRBD1 on 6 matching bases. The CDR3 contains 18 residues. The V gene's germline CDR1 is MNHEY and CDR2 SMNVEV (reference sequence). Trimming pared 1 base from V and 2 bases from J, leaving 17 bases between. The CDR3 loop is CASSLYSTGRWTNEKLFF. The CDR3 DNA reads TGTGCCAGCAGTTTATATTCGACAGGCAGGTGGACTAATGAAAAACTGTTTTTT.

The chain combines TRBV4-2 with TRBJ1-6; D may be TRBD1 (6 bases). The CDR3 is 16 amino acids. V lost 0 bases and J lost 4, with 10 bases in between. Germline loops: CDR1 LGHNA, CDR2 YNFKEQ. The CDR3 DNA is TGTGCCAGCAGCCAAGACAGGGGAGGGTATAATTCACCCCTCCACTTT. This translates into CASSQDRGGYNSPLHF.

This rearrangement joins TRBV9 to TRBJ1-6; weak D call: TRBD1 (5 bases). The ends were cut back, 3 bases at V and 4 bases at J, with 20 bases in the middle. This CDR3 spans 18 amino acids. Per germline, CDR1 SGDLS and CDR2 YYNGEE. The CDR3 protein is CASSGRAEKGLYNSPLHF. The CDR3 DNA reads as TGTGCCAGCAGCGGCCGGGCAGAGAAGGGGCTGTATAATTCACCCCTCCACTTT.

The chain links TRBV3-1 (or the pseudogene TRBV3-2) to TRBJ1-5; 7 nucleotides align to TRBD1. The CDR3 has 18 amino acids. CDR1 and CDR2 from the germline V gene are LGHDT and YNNKEL (reference sequence). With 1 base clipped from V and 7 bases from J, the junction kept 16 bases outside the gene matches. The CDR3 DNA reads as TGTGCCAGCAGCCAAGGGTATGTACAGGGGAGGATTTACCAGCCCCAGCATTTT. Translating gives CASSQGYVQGRIYQPQHF.

The chain carries TRBV4-3 and TRBJ2-3, with 7 bases identical to TRBD1. Germline V CDR1 and CDR2: LGHNA, YSLEER. The V gene end was trimmed by 0 bases and the J gene end by 2 bases; junction bases not matched to a gene: 5. The CDR3 length is 16 residues. CDR3 sequence reads: CASSQDWGTDTDTQYF. CDR3 in DNA: TGCGCCAGCAGCCAAGATTGGGGGACAGACACAGATACGCAGTATTTT.

The rearrangement links TRBV9 to TRBJ1-4; TRBD1 might be the D (5 bases). V lost 0 bases, J lost 10 bases, and 13 bases lay in between. The germline V gene has CDR1 SGDLS and CDR2 YYNGEE. The length of the CDR3 is 14 residues. The CDR3 protein is CASSVALGQGKLFF. CDR3 bases: TGTGCCAGCAGCGTAGCCCTGGGGCAGGGAAAACTGTTTTTT.

CDR3 protein: CASSYLPVNTEAFF. The CDR3 region has the DNA TGTGCCAGCAGTTACTTGCCGGTGAACACTGAAGCTTTCTTT. The chain couples TRBV6-2 or TRBV6-3 to TRBJ1-1; D not resolved. The V gene lost 1 base and the J gene lost 0 bases, with 6 bases spanning the gap. This CDR3 has 14 amino acids. Germline V lookup: CDR1 MNHEY, CDR2 SVGEGT.

The V and J genes are TRBV9 and TRBJ1-1; no definite D call. V lost 4 bases and J lost 1, with 14 bases in between. This CDR3 comprises 15 residues. From germline, CDR1 is SGDLS and CDR2 YYNGEE. CDR3 in DNA: TGTGCCAGCAGCTCCGACGGGGTCGGGAACACTGAAGCTTTCTTT. Protein sequence: CASSSDGVGNTEAFF.

This sequence joins TRBV9 and TRBJ2-5, with D possibly being TRBD1 (5 bases). Trimming left V 4 bases short and J 2 bases short, with 15 bases between. The CDR3 is 15 residues long. The V gene's germline CDR1 is SGDLS and CDR2 YYNGEE. The CDR3 spells CASSPGMTDQETQYF. CDR3 in DNA: TGTGCCAGCAGCCCCGGTATGACAGATCAAGAGACCCAGTACTTC. Combining the CDR3 with reference TRBV9 and TRBJ2-5 gives the whole variable domain DSGVTQTPKHLITATGQRVTLRCSPRSGDLSVYWYQQSLDQGLQFLIQYYNGEERAKGNILERFSAQQFPDLHSELNLSSLELGDSALYFCASSPGMTDQETQYFGPGTRLLVL.

This sequence joins TRBV10-2 and TRBJ1-4; the D gene is possibly TRBD1 (5 bases). CDR1 is WSHSY, CDR2 SAAADI, per germline. Between the trimmed V and J ends, which lost 3 bases and 4 bases, there was a span of 15 bases. The CDR3 is 16 residues long. The CDR3 here is CASSDGPPGGNEKLFF. For the CDR3, the DNA is TGCGCCAGCAGTGACGGACCCCCCGGGGGTAATGAAAAACTGTTTTTT.

The rearrangement links TRBV29-1 to TRBJ2-5, with D possibly matching TRBD1 (6 bases). V was pared by 6 bases and J by 5 bases, with 13 bases between. Germline V gene sequence: CDR1 SQVTM, CDR2 ANQGSEA. The CDR3 runs 12 residues. The CDR3 DNA reads TGCAGCGTCTACAGGGATAGGGAGACCCAGTACTTC. The encoded protein is CSVYRDRETQYF.

V is TRBV5-1 and J is TRBJ2-1; D is unclear. This CDR3 has 16 amino acids. With 3 bases removed from V and 0 bases from J, the gap between germline ends came to 13 bases. Germline V lookup: CDR1 SGHRS, CDR2 YFSETQ. DNA for the CDR3: TGCGCCAGCAGCTCCTTAGGAGAGAGCTCCTACAATGAGCAGTTCTTC. This encodes CASSSLGESSYNEQFF.

The table lists this clone with a count of one. The CDR3 DNA follows: TGTGCCAGCAGAACGGACAACGCACCCCTTGAAGCTTTCTTT. As protein: CASRTDNAPLEAFF. The rearrangement joins TRBV27 to TRBJ1-1, with D possibly being TRBD1 (5 bases). Trimming removed 6 bases from V and 7 bases from J, with 18 bases in between. The germline V gene has CDR1 MNHEY and CDR2 SMNVEV (reference sequence). The CDR3 loop spans 14 amino acids.

The chain links TRBV6-5 to TRBJ2-3; D may be TRBD2 (6 bases). This CDR3 has 16 amino acids. Germline CDR1 MNHEY, CDR2 SVGAGI. V dropped 0 bases and J dropped 1 base, with 11 bases sitting between them. The DNA of the CDR3 is TGTGCCAGCAGTTACTCGATGTGGGGGGGCACAGATACGCAGTATTTT. Its translation is CASSYSMWGGTDTQYF.

This clone was picked up one time. V and J are TRBV28 and TRBJ1-5; the match to TRBD1 covers 7 bases. CDR3 size: 15 residues. Germline V gives CDR1 MDHEN, CDR2 SYDVKM. V shed 6 bases, J shed 6 bases, and the junction held 11 bases outside the gene matches. The CDR3 loop reads CASSETGIVGQPQHF. CDR3 nucleotide sequence: TGTGCCAGCAGCGAGACAGGGATAGTCGGTCAGCCCCAGCATTTT.

This chain connects TRBV18 to TRBJ1-1, with D tentatively TRBD1 (5 bases). The CDR3 covers 16 residues. Between the trimmed V and J ends, which lost 3 bases and 1 base, there was a span of 15 bases. Germline CDR1 is KGHSH and CDR2 is LQKENI. The CDR3 sequence is CASSPGWPQGNTEAFF. Here the CDR3 DNA reads TGTGCCAGCTCACCGGGATGGCCCCAGGGGAACACTGAAGCTTTCTTT. Based on the CDR3 plus reference TRBV18 and TRBJ1-1, the full variable domain is NAGVMQNPRHLVRRRGQEARLRCSPMKGHSHVYWYRQLPEEGLKFMVYLQKENIIDESGMPKERFSAEFPKEGPSILRIQQVVRGDSAAYFCASSPGWPQGNTEAFFGQGTRLTVV.

The rearrangement links TRBV6-5 to TRBJ1-4, with 8 bases fitting TRBD1. J lost 2 bases, V lost 5 bases, and 4 bases had no gene match. From germline, CDR1 is MNHEY and CDR2 SVGAGI. The CDR3 has 15 amino acids. As DNA, the CDR3 is TGTGCCAGCAGTCCACAGGGGGACACTAATGAAAAACTGTTTTTT. This encodes CASSPQGDTNEKLFF.

This clone appeared a few times. The chain combines TRBV19 with TRBJ1-2, with D tentatively TRBD1 (6 bases). The CDR3 consists of 15 residues. V dropped 7 bases and J dropped 8 bases, with 23 bases sitting between them. Germline CDR1 LNHDA, CDR2 SQIVND (reference sequence). For the CDR3, the DNA is TGTGCCAGTACCCCAGGTGACAGGCCATATGAGGGCTACACCTTC. Its protein product is CASTPGDRPYEGYTF.

The rearrangement links TRBV29-1 to TRBJ1-1, with 7 positions matching TRBD1. The CDR3 consists of 13 residues. The germline V gene encodes CDR1 SQVTM and CDR2 ANQGSEA. V shed 7 bases, J shed 2 bases, and the junction held 7 bases outside the gene matches. CDR3 amino acids: CSADRDINTEAFF. CDR3 DNA: TGCAGCGCCGACAGGGACATCAACACTGAAGCTTTCTTT.

The chain couples TRBV29-1 to TRBJ2-1, with 8 positions matching TRBD2. The length of the CDR3 is 13 residues. CDR1 is SQVTM and CDR2 is ANQGSEA in the germline V gene. V lost 4 bases to trimming and J lost 4 bases; unmatched junction nucleotides: 3. The CDR3 DNA sequence: TGCAGCGTTGGGACTAGCAGATACAATGAGCAGTTCTTC. Translation: CSVGTSRYNEQFF.

The chain has TRBV5-8 and TRBJ1-4, with unresolved D. V was cut by 3 bases and J by 6 bases, with 15 bases left in between. The germline V gene encodes CDR1 SGHTS and CDR2 YDEGEE. CDR3 size: 15 residues. CDR3 protein: CASSSWSSGDEKLFF. The CDR3 DNA reads as TGTGCCAGCAGCTCCTGGTCGTCCGGGGATGAAAAACTGTTTTTT.

This chain links TRBV28 with TRBJ2-7; 8 bases map to TRBD2. The V and J ends lost 6 bases and 7 bases, in that order; junction bases with no gene match: 20. Germline loops: CDR1 MDHEN, CDR2 SYDVKM. The CDR3 is made up of 17 amino acids. The DNA for the CDR3 is TGTGCCAGCAGAACCACCTATCGCGCGGGAGGCCATGTTGAGCAGTACTTC. Translated: CASRTTYRAGGHVEQYF. Filled out from reference TRBV28 and TRBJ2-7, the complete variable domain reads DVKVTQSSRYLVKRTGEKVFLECVQDMDHENMFWYRQDPGLGLRLIYFSYDVKMKEKGDIPEGYSVSREKKERFSLILESASTNQTSMYLCASRTTYRAGGHVEQYFGPGTRLTVT.

The rearrangement uses TRBV7-8 and TRBJ1-1, with 9 bases lining up with TRBD1. Germline V gene sequence: CDR1 SGHVS, CDR2 FQNEAQ. Trimming at V came to 5 bases and at J to 3 bases, leaving 7 bases not matched to a gene. The length of the CDR3 is 15 residues. The CDR3 bases are TGTGCCAGCAGCCTCTACAGGGGGCTGTACACTGAAGCTTTCTTT. Amino acids: CASSLYRGLYTEAFF.

This CDR3 reads CASSLLGAGQPQHF. CDR3 sequence (DNA): TGTGCCAGCAGTTTATTAGGTGCGGGTCAGCCCCAGCATTTT. V gene TRBV28 combines with J gene TRBJ1-5, with no clear D. V gave up 1 base and J gave up 6 bases, with 10 bases separating them. The germline gives CDR1 MDHEN, CDR2 SYDVKM. This CDR3 spans 14 amino acids.